This T cell receptor (beta chain) came from a study of T-cell memory formation after mild COVID-19 (dated by TCRdb to the early 2020s). About the study as a whole: TCR sequence clusters from the two donors were largely donor specific. In a couple of donors, T-cell clones that expanded and contracted after mild COVID-19 were tracked by sequencing TCRalpha and TCRbeta repertoires over time. The cohort was made up of two young adult volunteers, one female and one male, who were previously healthy. The research as a whole found: Only two mild cases were covered by the study, and larger cohorts that include severe cases with pre-infection samples were considered necessary. Contracting CD4+ clones were found mainly in CM and EM memory subsets, while CD8+ clones were enriched in EMRA. Whether the second-wave clones peaking on day 37 were SARS-CoV-2 specific was not confirmed. Some responding clones were detected in pre-infection memory, which suggested that pre-existing cross-reactive memory T cells had joined the SARS-CoV-2 response. From day 15 to 85, contracting clones showed balanced CD4/CD8 phenotypes, whereas a second wave of clones that expanded from day 15 to 37 leaned towards CD4+.

On this clonotype itself: Its antigen remains unidentified. Qualities for individual bases were not recorded, and no much larger clone is one base off.

Ficoll-Paque density gradient centrifugation was the method used to isolate PBMCs. The sample was run on an Illumina NovaSeq 6000. TCRalpha and TCRbeta cDNA libraries were constructed by 5'RACE with constant-segment primers, with sample barcodes and unique molecular identifiers being introduced. RNA was extracted from every sample with Trizol reagent. Libraries were amplified in two PCR steps, with a second sample barcode and Illumina TruSeq adapters added in the second step. Sequencing of libraries was performed on an Illumina NovaSeq with 2 x 150 bp paired-end reads. As for how the authors treated the data: Demultiplexing of reads and collapsing into UMI-guided consensus sequences were performed with migec v1.2.7. Using mixcr v2.1.11, the UMI consensuses were aligned to TRA and TRB V and J templates and assembled into clonotypes. Clonotypes were classified as expanded or contracted when called significant by both edgeR and NoisET, with noise models trained on biological replicates. For edgeR calls, the thresholds were a false discovery rate-adjusted p below 0.01 and a log2 fold-change of 1. As an exploratory analysis of dynamics, max-normalized trajectories of the 1000 most abundant clonotypes were examined with PCA combined with hierarchical clustering. Separately sequenced CD4+ and CD8+ repertoires were used to assign the CD4 or CD8 phenotype of responding clones. TCRdb passed the public sequencing reads through fastp at Q25 and MiXCR, retaining productive beta sequences. Rows with a matching CDR3 protein are joined into one entry that keeps the most common DNA and genes. TCRdb assigned the V and J calls; the authors' analysis was not used. The sample records 470,000 or so distinct CDR3 sequences, roughly 18% of which are singletons. Roughly 21% of the sample goes to the ten largest clones.

The germline V end is reduced by 5 bases and the J end by 6 bases; junction bases left unmatched: 4. According to the germline V gene (reference sequence), CDR1 reads LGHDT and CDR2 reads YNNKEL. The CDR3 goes from the cysteine to the phenylalanine over 13 residues. Solely the CDR3 DNA is kept, with 39 bases framed from the first base. Sequencing was done on a sample of PBMCs or a T cell subset sorted from them (not recorded which). This clonotype was obtained from a young man who had mild COVID-19 (a few samples of this study predate the infection). The sample titles of this study are shuffled in the database, so cell type and time point are left out; the donor was told from shared clones. The V and J segments used are TRBV3-1 and TRBJ2-4, with 7 middle bases fitting TRBD1. The CDR3 has the sequence CASSSDRSNIQYF. DNA sequence: TGTGCCAGCAGCTCGGACAGGTCAAACATTCAGTACTTC.